The clone carrying this TCR beta chain was seen a single time. Its antigen remains unidentified. These data are taken from a study of radiotherapy plus CTLA-4 blockade in lung cancer. TCRdb's table, derived via immunoSEQ multiplex PCR, lists solely in-frame clones and lacks some. The sample contains about 87,000 clones, approximately 86% of which appear only once. Focal radiation was given together with CTLA-4 blockade (ipilimumab) to patients with chemo-refractory metastatic non-small-cell lung cancer. This CDR3 comprises 16 residues. Study-level points and caveats: TCR clones originating in tumors grew in number in blood after radiotherapy plus ipilimumab.

The rearrangement joins TRBV21-1 to TRBJ2-7; the table assigns TRBD1, which was not confirmed against the DNA. TRBV21-1 is termed a pseudogene. Here the sequenced sample was peripheral blood, taken from a patient treated with radiotherapy plus ipilimumab. This receptor was identified in a human donor with non-small cell lung cancer that progressed on radiotherapy plus ipilimumab. The DNA for the CDR3 is TGTGCCAGCAGCAAGGCGAGACAGGGTGAGGTCTACGAGCAGTACTTC. It yields the protein CASSKARQGEVYEQYF.